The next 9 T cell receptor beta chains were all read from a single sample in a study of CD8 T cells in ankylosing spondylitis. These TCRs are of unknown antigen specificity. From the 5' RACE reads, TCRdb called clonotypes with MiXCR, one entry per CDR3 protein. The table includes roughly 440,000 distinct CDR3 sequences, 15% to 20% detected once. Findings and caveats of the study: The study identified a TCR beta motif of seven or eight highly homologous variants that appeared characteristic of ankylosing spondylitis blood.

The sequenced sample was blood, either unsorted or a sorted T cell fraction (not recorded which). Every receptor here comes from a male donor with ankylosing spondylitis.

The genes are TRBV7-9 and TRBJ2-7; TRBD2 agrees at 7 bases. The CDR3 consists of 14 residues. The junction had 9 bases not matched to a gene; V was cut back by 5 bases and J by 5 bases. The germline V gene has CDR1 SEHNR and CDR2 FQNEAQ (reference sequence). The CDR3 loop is CASSPSWTSDEQYF. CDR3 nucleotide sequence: TGTGCCAGCAGCCCATCCTGGACTAGTGACGAGCAGTACTTC.

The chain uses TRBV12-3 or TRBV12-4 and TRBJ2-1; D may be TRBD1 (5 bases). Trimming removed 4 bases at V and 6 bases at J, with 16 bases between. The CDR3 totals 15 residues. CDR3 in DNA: TGTGCCAGCAGTTCGGTTTGGGGCAGAAGCAATGAGCAGTTCTTC. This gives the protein CASSSVWGRSNEQFF.

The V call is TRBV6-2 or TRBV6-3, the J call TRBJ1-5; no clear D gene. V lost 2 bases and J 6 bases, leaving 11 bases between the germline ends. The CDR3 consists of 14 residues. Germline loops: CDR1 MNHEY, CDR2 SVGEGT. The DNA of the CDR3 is TGTGCCAGCAGTTACGCCGCGGGAAGTCAGCCCCAGCATTTT. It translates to CASSYAAGSQPQHF.

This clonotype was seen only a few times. CDR3 sequence reads: CASSYSYRGPRSSNQPQHF. DNA of the CDR3: TGTGCCAGCAGTTACAGCTACAGGGGCCCCCGGAGTAGCAATCAGCCCCAGCATTTT. The chain couples TRBV6-2 or TRBV6-3 to TRBJ1-5, with 7 bases matching TRBD1. CDR3 length equals 19 residues. Germline CDR1 reads MNHEY; CDR2 reads SVGEGT. V trimming: 2 bases; J trimming: 0 bases; junction bases outside the gene matches: 13.

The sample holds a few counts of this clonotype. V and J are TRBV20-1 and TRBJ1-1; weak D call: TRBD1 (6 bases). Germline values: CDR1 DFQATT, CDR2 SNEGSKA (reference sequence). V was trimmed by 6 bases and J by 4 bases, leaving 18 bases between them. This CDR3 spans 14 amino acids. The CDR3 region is CSAQLVGAVTEAFF. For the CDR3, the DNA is TGCAGTGCCCAACTCGTGGGGGCTGTCACTGAAGCTTTCTTT.

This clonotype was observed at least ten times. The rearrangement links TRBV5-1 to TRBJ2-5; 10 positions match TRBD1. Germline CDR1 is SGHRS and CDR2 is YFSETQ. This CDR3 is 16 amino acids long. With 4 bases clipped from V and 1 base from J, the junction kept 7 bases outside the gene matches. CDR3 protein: CASSRGTGAPQETQYF. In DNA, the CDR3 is TGCGCCAGCAGCAGAGGGACAGGGGCACCCCAAGAGACCCAGTACTTC.

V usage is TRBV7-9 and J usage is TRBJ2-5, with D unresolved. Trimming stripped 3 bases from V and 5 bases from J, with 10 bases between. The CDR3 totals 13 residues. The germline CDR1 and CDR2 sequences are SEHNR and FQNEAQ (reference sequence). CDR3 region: CASSFRVAETQYF. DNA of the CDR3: TGTGCCAGCAGCTTTAGGGTGGCGGAGACCCAGTACTTC.

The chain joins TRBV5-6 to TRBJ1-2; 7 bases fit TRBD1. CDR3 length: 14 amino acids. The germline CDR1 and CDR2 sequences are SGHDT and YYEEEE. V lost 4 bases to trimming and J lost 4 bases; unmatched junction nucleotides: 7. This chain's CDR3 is CASSPDRRPYGYTF. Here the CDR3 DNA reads TGTGCCAGCAGCCCGGACAGGAGGCCCTATGGCTACACCTTC.

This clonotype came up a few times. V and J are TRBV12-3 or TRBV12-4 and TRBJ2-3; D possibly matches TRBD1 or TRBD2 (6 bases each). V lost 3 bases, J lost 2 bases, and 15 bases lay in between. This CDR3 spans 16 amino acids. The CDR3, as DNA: TGTGCCAGCAGTTTGTTGCCGGGGGCCAACACAGATACGCAGTATTTT. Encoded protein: CASSLLPGANTDTQYF.